This entry is about one T cell receptor beta chain. Its specificity is unknown. Every sorted population was more than 95% pure. The data were taken from a study of beta chain features in type 1 diabetes. Study observations and caveats: A closer apparent resemblance between naive, central memory and Treg TCRB repertoires was seen in patients than in healthy donors. Researchers report that Type 1 diabetes patients had moderately but significantly shorter TCRB CDR3s across all four CD4+ subsets.

Trimming removed 4 bases from V and 7 bases from J; junction bases left unmatched: 6. Looked up from germline, CDR1 is SGHTA and CDR2 is FQGTGA. This CDR3 region has 15 residues. Reverse transcription of all isolated RNA meant that expressed TCRB transcripts were sequenced. Sequencing used immunoSEQ multiplex PCR; TCRdb keeps in-frame clones, though not all of them. The sample carries hundreds of thousands of clones, over 12% recorded once. The source is a young man with type 1 diabetes. This chain links TRBV7-3 with TRBJ2-1, with 11 bases lining up with TRBD2. The sample was naive CD4+ T cells from blood. CDR3 sequence (DNA): TGTGCCAGCAGCTACCGACTAGCGGGGTATAATGAGCAGTTCTTC. It yields the protein CASSYRLAGYNEQFF.